Listed below are T cell receptor beta chains from one sample, sequenced in a study of control samples from healthy donors and cancer patients. Some clones are missing from TCRdb's copy, which holds only in-frame ones; the method was immunoSEQ multiplex PCR. The sample includes 40,000 to 55,000 clones, approximately 93% of them seen just once. Sequencing was done on a sample of PBMCs. These TCRs come from a woman aged 45-65 years with head and neck cancer. The CDR3 runs from the conserved cysteine through the conserved F or W. The D gene is left open where the match is weak. Rows may omit the clone size; those that give it use once, few, many or a size class.

TRBD1	TRBJ1-1	once	TRBV5-4	TGTGCCAGCAGCTCGACAGGGGGCGCTGAAGCTTTCTTT	CASSSTGGAEAFF
-	TRBJ1-3	-	TRBV5-4	TGTGCCAGCAGCTTAGACAGCCGTACTGGAAACACCATATATTTT	CASSLDSRTGNTIYF
TRBD1	TRBJ2-7	once	TRBV13	TGTGCCAGCAGCTTTAGACAGGGGATCTCCTACGAGCAGTACTTC	CASSFRQGISYEQYF
-	TRBJ1-3	once	TRBV6-5	TGTGCCAGCAGTCCCGGACCCAGCTCTGGAAACACCATATATTTT	CASSPGPSSGNTIYF
-	TRBJ1-1	-	TRBV29-1	TGCAGCGCCCGACAGGATATGAACACTGAAGCTTTCTTT	CSARQDMNTEAFF
-	TRBJ2-1	once	TRBV5-1	TGCGCCAGCAGCTTGGAGACACCCACGGGTGAGCAGTTCTTC	CASSLETPTGEQFF
-	TRBJ2-2	once	TRBV27	TGTGCCAGCAGTCCCACCCGGGGCAAGAACACCGGGGAGCTGTTTTTT	CASSPTRGKNTGELFF
-	TRBJ2-5	-	TRBV6-5	TGTGCCAGCAGTTACAGGCAGGGAGGAGAGACCCAGTACTTC	CASSYRQGGETQYF
-	TRBJ1-1	-	TRBV30	TGTGCCTGGAGCCTGGGGGAATCTGAAGCTTTCTTT	CAWSLGESEAFF
TRBD2	TRBJ2-3	-	TRBV29-1	TGCAGCGTTGAGATCGGCGCTAGCGGGGCTCTGAGGGATACGCAGTATTTT	CSVEIGASGALRDTQYF
-	TRBJ2-7	-	TRBV2	TGTGCCAGCAGTGACTACGAGCAGTACTTC	CASSDYEQYF
TRBD1	TRBJ2-1	-	TRBV4-3	TGCGCCAGCAGCCAAGATGGGGGGACAGGGGGAGAGCAGTTCTTC	CASSQDGGTGGEQFF
-	TRBJ2-1	-	TRBV18	TGTGCCAGCTCACCGGGGCAGAGCAATGAGCAGTTCTTC	CASSPGQSNEQFF
-	TRBJ1-1	-	TRBV5-1	TGCGCCAGCAGCTTGGGACATCTGAACACTGAAGCTTTCTTT	CASSLGHLNTEAFF
TRBD1	TRBJ1-1	-	TRBV15	TGTGCCACCAGCAGAGATCAGGGGGGCACTGAAGCTTTCTTT	CATSRDQGGTEAFF
-	TRBJ1-1	-	TRBV3-1/TRBV3-2	TGTGCCAGCAGCCAGACAGACAGAGCGACTGAAGCTTTCTTT	CASSQTDRATEAFF
TRBD2	TRBJ2-3	-	TRBV7-3	TGTGCCAGCAGCTTAACGGGCGGAGGAGCGGGAGGTACAGATACGCAGTATTTT	CASSLTGGGAGGTDTQYF
-	TRBJ2-1	-	TRBV2	TGTGCCAGCAATAAGGGACTTAGCTCCTACAATGAGCAGTTCTTC	CASNKGLSSYNEQFF
-	TRBJ1-2	-	TRBV14	TGTGCCAGCTCCGTTGTAGTTAACTATGGCTACACCTTC	CASSVVVNYGYTF
TRBD1	TRBJ2-7	-	TRBV27	TGTGCCAGCAGTCCAAGGGCTCGACAGGGCAATCCCTACGAGCAGTACTTC	CASSPRARQGNPYEQYF
-	TRBJ1-2	-	TRBV30	TGTGCCTGGAGTGTACTATGGGGGACCCCTATCAATGGCTACACCTTC	CAWSVLWGTPINGYTF
TRBD1	TRBJ1-1	-	TRBV12-5	TGTGCTAGTGGTCCCCCCAGGGGGCTGAACACTGAAGCTTTCTTT	CASGPPRGLNTEAFF
-	TRBJ2-7	once	TRBV28	TGTGCCAGCAGTTTCAAGGGGGGTTTGGGGGAGCAGTACTTC	CASSFKGGLGEQYF
TRBD1	TRBJ2-2	-	TRBV6-5	TGTGCCAGCAGAGGACAGGGTATGGCCGGGGAGCTGTTTTTT	CASRGQGMAGELFF
TRBD1	TRBJ1-1	-	TRBV7-2	TGTGCCAGCAGCCCCCCCCTGGGACAGGGGGCCAAGAACACTGAAGCTTTCTTT	CASSPPLGQGAKNTEAFF
-	TRBJ2-7	-	TRBV5-5	TGTGCCAGCACCCCTGGGGCAGGGGCGATCTACGAGCAGTACTTC	CASTPGAGAIYEQYF
TRBD1	TRBJ1-1	few	TRBV25-1	TGTGCCAGCAGTACTCTTAACAGGGGGAACACTGAAGCTTTCTTT	CASSTLNRGNTEAFF
TRBD2	TRBJ2-3	-	TRBV19	TGTGCCAGTAGTATGGGACTAGCGGCCCTCACAGATACGCAGTATTTT	CASSMGLAALTDTQYF
TRBD2	TRBJ2-7	-	TRBV7-2	TGTGCCAGCAGCTTAGAGGGACTAGCTCGCGAGCAGTACTTC	CASSLEGLAREQYF
-	TRBJ2-7	-	TRBV20-1	TGCAGTGCTACCGACCCTCCCTGGGCGTACTTC	CSATDPPWAYF
-	TRBJ2-7	-	TRBV6-6	TGTGCCAGCAGCACAGGGTATTGGGAGGGAGACGAGCAGTACTTC	CASSTGYWEGDEQYF
TRBD2	TRBJ2-7	-	TRBV15	TGTGCCACCAGCAGAGAGGCTAGCGGGAGGGAGCAGTACTTC	CATSREASGREQYF
TRBD2	TRBJ2-1	-	TRBV7-2	TGTGCCAGCAGCACGGGACTAGCGGGGGGCAGCTCCTACAATGAGCAGTTCTTC	CASSTGLAGGSSYNEQFF
-	TRBJ1-1	-	TRBV7-2	TGTGCCAGCAGCTTAGGTAAGGGGCGGCGGACTGAAGCTTTCTTT	CASSLGKGRRTEAFF
-	TRBJ1-3	-	TRBV25-1	TGTGCCAGCAGTGGCAAGGGACCCGGAGGTGGAAACACCATATATTTT	CASSGKGPGGGNTIYF
TRBD1	TRBJ1-3	-	TRBV6-6	TGTGCCAGCCGTTCAGACAGGGTCCCTGGAAACACCATATATTTT	CASRSDRVPGNTIYF
TRBD2	TRBJ2-7	once	TRBV11-2	TGTGCCAGCAGCGGGGACTACTCCTCCTACGAGCAGTACTTC	CASSGDYSSYEQYF
-	TRBJ1-5	few	TRBV3-1/TRBV3-2	TGTGCCAGCAGCCAGAGGACAGGCAATCAGCCCCAGCATTTT	CASSQRTGNQPQHF
TRBD1	TRBJ2-5	-	TRBV7-9	TGTGCCAGCAGCTCACCCCCGGGACAGCTCCAAGAGACCCAGTACTTC	CASSSPPGQLQETQYF
-	TRBJ1-2	-	TRBV2	TGTGCCAGCAGTGAAGCGGCCGACAGGTCCGGGAATGGCTACACCTTC	CASSEAADRSGNGYTF
-	TRBJ1-5	-	TRBV4-1	TGCGCCAGCAGCCAAGAAGTTTCGGGGATTCATAGCAATCAGCCCCAGCATTTT	CASSQEVSGIHSNQPQHF
-	TRBJ2-5	-	TRBV30	TGTGCCTGGAGTGGGACAGCCGTGGGAGAGACCCAGTACTTC	CAWSGTAVGETQYF
TRBD1	TRBJ2-7	-	TRBV11-3	TGTGCCAGCAGCCCCCGGGGACAGACCTACGAGCAGTACTTC	CASSPRGQTYEQYF
-	TRBJ1-1	-	TRBV30	TGTGCCTGGAGTGAACAGAACACTGAAGCTTTCTTT	CAWSEQNTEAFF
-	TRBJ1-5	-	TRBV27	TGTGCCAGCAGTTTAGGGAGTCTCAGCAATCAGCCCCAGCATTTT	CASSLGSLSNQPQHF
-	TRBJ1-3	-	TRBV19	TGTGCCAGTAGTATCCCGGGACGGGGAAACACCATATATTTT	CASSIPGRGNTIYF
-	TRBJ2-5	few	TRBV28	TGTGCCAGCAGTTCCCCTTTAGGGGGCCAAGAGACCCAGTACTTC	CASSSPLGGQETQYF
-	TRBJ1-5	-	TRBV7-2	TGTGCCAGCACAATTGATATAGGATCTAGCAATCAGCCCCAGCATTTT	CASTIDIGSSNQPQHF
-	TRBJ2-7	-	TRBV5-5	TGTGCCAGCAGCCTCCAGGGGGGCGAACGCTCTTCCTACGAGCAGTACTTC	CASSLQGGERSSYEQYF
TRBD2	TRBJ2-3	-	TRBV30	TGTGCCTGGAGTGTAAGACTAGCGGGAGCAGATACGCAGTATTTT	CAWSVRLAGADTQYF
-	TRBJ2-7	-	TRBV7-2	TGTGCCAGCAGCTTTACAGGGTACAACGAGCAGTACTTC	CASSFTGYNEQYF